The source of this T cell receptor beta chain is a study (dated by TCRdb to the late 2010s). Turning to the overall study: Sequence and structural analyses were applied in the study to characterize human CD8+ TCR repertoires that recognize immunodominant viral antigens.

As for this clonotype: Its antigen target is currently unknown. Per-nucleotide qualities are absent, and no much larger clonotype sits a single base away.

V and J lose 5 bases and 0 bases, and a span of 11 bases separates them. The CDR3 has 15 amino acids, counting the end cysteine and phenylalanine. Left in the record is the CDR3 DNA by itself, 45 bases read in frame from the first base. From a lookup of the germline V gene, CDR1 and CDR2 are MNHEY and SVGAGI. Points the paper makes about the study in general: Reports indicated that CD8+ TCR repertoires specific to different immunodominant viral antigens were highly diverse and distinct from one another.

These reads were obtained on an Illumina HiSeq 2500. TCRdb cleaned the public reads at Q25 with fastp, built clones with MiXCR and kept in-frame beta chains. Every entry covers one CDR3 protein and lists the most common genes and DNA from its rows. The sample table contains about 1,700 distinct CDR3 sequences; only one count was recorded for 25% to 30% of them. The ten most abundant clones make up 4.5% to 6% of the sample. The sequence links TRBV6-5 to TRBJ1-5; TRBD1 is a weak D gene call, 6 bases matching. Sequenced input: CD8+ T cells (not recorded whether cultured). This receptor was identified in a female donor. The DNA sequence is TGTGCCAGCAGTACGAACAGGGCTAGCAATCAGCCCCAGCATTTT. Its protein product is CASSTNRASNQPQHF.